The TCR beta chain described here comes from a study of blood T cell repertoires in COVID-19. Study details: Samples taken during acute and convalescent COVID-19 were collected in the United States, Italy and Spain. The cDNA or gDNA used as material had been derived from T cells, B-cell-depleted T cells, or PBMCs.

Authors' methods: Amplification from reference gene primers served as the basis for estimated nucleated cell counts. Generated by immunoSEQ multiplex PCR, the TCRdb table keeps only in-frame clones and is missing some. V, J and clone size are those of that table, while D and trimming were read from the DNA. The table lists some 80,000 clones, 82% of them singletons. V lost 3 bases and J 6 bases, leaving 16 bases between the germline ends. Germline assignment: CDR1 SGHRS and CDR2 YFSETQ. The CDR3 length is 14 residues. The sequenced sample consisted of peripheral blood. The gene calls are TRBV5-1 and TRBJ2-7; D unclear. The receptor comes from a woman in her 70s with acute or convalescent COVID-19. The CDR3, as DNA: TGCGCCAGCAGCTCCTTAGCCGAGTTATCCGAGCAGTACTTC. As protein: CASSSLAELSEQYF.